This TCR beta chain was documented in a study of long-term antiretroviral therapy in people with HIV. General observations from the study: It was observed that HIV repertoires exhibited narrower CDR3 length ranges than controls. The ART regimens used between about 2003 and 2018 may be less effective than current ones.

For this clone: What it recognizes is unknown.

Each sample contained roughly 0.85-10 million cryopreserved PBMC, thawed before DNA extraction. The authors ran the immunoSEQ assay, v3.0, at survey level. The data were produced by immunoSEQ multiplex PCR, yet TCRdb's version contains in-frame clones alone and is incomplete. The data contain 19,000 or so clones, about 80% of them singletons. The CDR3 covers 16 residues. The germline gives CDR1 MGHRA, CDR2 YSYEKL. Trimming took off 1 base at V and 0 bases at J, with 10 bases between the two ends. The chain recombines TRBV4-1 with TRBJ2-1; maybe TRBD2 (5 bases). The origin of this receptor is a middle-aged woman with HIV. The material sequenced was unsorted PBMCs, taken 0.2 years after starting antiretroviral therapy. The CDR3 nucleotides read TGCGCCAGCAGCCAAGTGTCACTAGTCTCCTACAATGAGCAGTTCTTC. It translates to CASSQVSLVSYNEQFF.